The sequence of this T cell receptor beta chain was determined in a study of OX40 agonist ivuxolimab in advanced cancers. Study-wide background: Patients took ivuxolimab, an agonistic anti-OX40 (CD134) antibody.

Germline loops: CDR1 MDHEN, CDR2 SYDVKM. Trimming took 2 bases from V and 0 from J, leaving 14 bases between them. The CDR3 length is 17 residues. TCRdb's copy holds only in-frame clones and misses some; the assay was immunoSEQ multiplex PCR. Counted here are under 50,000 clones, 75% to 90% occurring once; the ten biggest clones make up just under 15%. Study results and caveats: Low levels of normalized T-cell clonal expansion also appeared in some nonresponders. Clonal expansion was seen in CD4+ and CD8+ blood T cells by week 6 at 0.1 to 3.0 mg/kg.

A note on this clone: What it binds is unknown.

The chain carries TRBV28 and TRBJ1-5; D is undetermined. The origin of this receptor is an adult with an advanced solid tumor such as melanoma, head and neck, liver or kidney cancer. The starting material was CD4+ or CD8+ T cells sorted from blood, obtained in a trial of the OX40 agonist ivuxolimab. CDR3 amino acids: CASSLVMGDRSNQPQHF. CDR3 coding DNA: TGTGCCAGCAGTTTAGTGATGGGAGACCGTAGCAATCAGCCCCAGCATTTT.